This T cell receptor beta chain was sequenced during a study of blood T cell repertoires in COVID-19. Whole-study context: In each case, the material was cDNA or gDNA derived from T cells, B-cell-depleted T cells, or PBMCs.

Assay used: immunoSEQ multiplex PCR; TCRdb lists only in-frame clones, some missing. The table has approximately 280,000 clones, about 85% seen once. Individuals drawn from 24 US areas were roughly 18 to 100 years old. Symptom resolution, clearance, or two negative PCRs marked donors in Cohort 3 as recovered. CDR3 length: 17 residues. This clone showed up just a few times. The sequence derives from a woman between 50 and 59 years old who had recovered from COVID-19. V and J are TRBV21-1 and TRBJ1-1; the D call in the table, TRBD1, was not verified against the DNA. TRBV21-1 is flagged as a pseudogene. Sequenced sample: PBMCs or T cells enriched from blood (not recorded which). The CDR3 region has the DNA TGTGCCAGCAGCAAAGTTGAGGACAGGGGGCGCTACACTGAAGCTTTCTTT. This codes for CASSKVEDRGRYTEAFF.